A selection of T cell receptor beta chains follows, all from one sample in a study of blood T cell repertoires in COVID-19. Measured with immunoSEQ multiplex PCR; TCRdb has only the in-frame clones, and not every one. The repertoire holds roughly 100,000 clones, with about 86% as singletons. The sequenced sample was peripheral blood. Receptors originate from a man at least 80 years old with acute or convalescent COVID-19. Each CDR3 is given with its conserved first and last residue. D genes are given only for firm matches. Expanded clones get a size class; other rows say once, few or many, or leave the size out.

CASSWGQGATGELFF | TGTGCCAGCAGCTGGGGACAGGGGGCAACCGGGGAGCTGTTTTTT | TRBD1 | TRBJ2-2 | TRBV13 | NA
CASSQRGGGYTF | TGTGCCAGCAGCCAGCGGGGGGGTGGCTACACCTTC | NA | TRBJ1-2 | TRBV5-6 | NA
CASSWRAGGVGEQYF | TGTGCCAGCAGCTGGAGGGCGGGAGGAGTTGGGGAGCAGTACTTC | TRBD2 | TRBJ2-7 | TRBV7-2 | NA
CASSQDGEGALEKLFF | TGTGCCAGCAGCCAAGATGGTGAGGGGGCCCTCGAAAAACTGTTTTTT | TRBD1 | TRBJ1-4 | TRBV3-1/TRBV3-2 | NA
CASSPGGRYEQYF | TGCGCCAGCAGCCCGGGCGGGAGATACGAGCAGTACTTC | TRBD2 | TRBJ2-7 | TRBV5-1 | NA
CASSTSGSGKNIQYF | TGTGCCAGTTCGACTAGCGGGAGCGGCAAAAACATTCAGTACTTC | TRBD2 | TRBJ2-4 | TRBV18 | NA
CASSLTRTAGGQETQYF | TGTGCCAGCAGCCTAACCCGGACAGCGGGGGGCCAAGAGACCCAGTACTTC | TRBD2 | TRBJ2-5 | TRBV7-9 | NA
CASSLLMGGRGNEQFF | TGTGCCAGCAGCTTATTGATGGGTGGACGGGGGAATGAGCAGTTCTTC | NA | TRBJ2-1 | TRBV7-3 | NA
CASSQDGNQPQHF | TGCGCCAGCAGCCAAGACGGTAATCAGCCCCAGCATTTT | NA | TRBJ1-5 | TRBV4-3 | NA
CASSLGTSGRIGDTQYF | TGCGCCAGCAGCTTAGGGACTAGCGGGAGAATTGGAGATACGCAGTATTTT | TRBD2 | TRBJ2-3 | TRBV5-1 | NA
CASSPNRITSGSGAGELFF | TGTGCCAGCAGCCCTAACAGGATTACTAGCGGGAGTGGGGCCGGGGAGCTGTTTTTT | TRBD2 | TRBJ2-2 | TRBV7-2 | NA
CASSRGQGPNQPQHF | TGTGCCAGTAGTAGAGGACAGGGCCCCAATCAGCCCCAGCATTTT | TRBD1 | TRBJ1-5 | TRBV19 | NA
CASSFINEQFF | TGTGCCAGCAGCTTTATAAATGAGCAGTTCTTC | NA | TRBJ2-1 | TRBV11-2 | once
CASSLGSSYEQYF | TGCGCCAGCAGCTTGGGTAGCTCCTACGAGCAGTACTTC | NA | TRBJ2-7 | TRBV5-1 | NA
CASSPQGQGFGNEQFF | TGTGCCAGCTCACCACAGGGACAGGGGTTTGGGAATGAGCAGTTCTTC | TRBD1 | TRBJ2-1 | TRBV18 | NA
CAISESETGPAEQYF | TGTGCCATCAGTGAGTCTGAGACAGGGCCGGCCGAGCAGTACTTC | TRBD1 | TRBJ2-7 | TRBV10-3 | NA
CASSYSLAAYNEQFF | TGTGCCAGCAGTTACTCCCTAGCGGCCTACAATGAGCAGTTCTTC | TRBD2 | TRBJ2-1 | TRBV6-2/TRBV6-3 | NA
CASREDTEAFF | TGTGCCAGCAGAGAGGACACTGAAGCTTTCTTT | NA | TRBJ1-1 | TRBV6-5 | few
CASSQEENQPQHF | TGCGCCAGCAGCCAAGAGGAGAATCAGCCCCAGCATTTT | NA | TRBJ1-5 | TRBV4-3 | NA
CASSYSQFSSNTGELFF | TGTGCCAGCAGTTACTCTCAGTTTAGCTCGAACACCGGGGAGCTGTTTTTT | NA | TRBJ2-2 | TRBV6-2/TRBV6-3 | once
CASSFFNTAETQYF | TGCGCCAGCAGCTTTTTTAATACCGCGGAGACCCAGTACTTC | NA | TRBJ2-5 | TRBV5-1 | NA
CASSKEAWGSNQPQHF | TGTGCCAGCAGCAAAGAGGCGTGGGGCAGCAATCAGCCCCAGCATTTT | NA | TRBJ1-5 | TRBV21-1 | NA
CASSPTGADFTGELFF | TGTGCCAGCTCACCAACAGGGGCCGACTTCACCGGGGAGCTGTTTTTT | TRBD1 | TRBJ2-2 | TRBV18 | few
CASSFWVAGEETQYF | TGTGCCAGCAGCTTCTGGGTAGCGGGAGAGGAGACCCAGTACTTC | TRBD2 | TRBJ2-5 | TRBV11-2 | NA
CASKRDGYEQYF | TGTGCCAGCAAACGGGATGGGTACGAGCAGTACTTC | NA | TRBJ2-7 | TRBV2 | NA
CASSLVGGGAPGANVLTF | TGTGCCAGCAGCTTAGTTGGAGGGGGCGCACCTGGGGCCAACGTCCTGACTTTC | NA | TRBJ2-6 | TRBV7-2 | NA
CSANGRDSGFF | TGCAGTGCCAACGGCCGGGATAGCGGGTTCTTC | NA | TRBJ2-1 | TRBV20-1 | few
CAISEGFGEKLFF | TGTGCCATCAGTGAGGGTTTCGGGGAAAAACTGTTTTTT | NA | TRBJ1-4 | TRBV10-3 | once
CASSSTSSNQPQHF | TGTGCCAGTAGTTCAACTAGCAGCAATCAGCCCCAGCATTTT | NA | TRBJ1-5 | TRBV19 | NA
CSGGDTGELFF | TGCAGCGGAGGTGACACCGGGGAGCTGTTTTTT | NA | TRBJ2-2 | TRBV29-1 | NA
CASSMDPRVYEQYF | TGCGCCAGCAGCATGGACCCGAGGGTTTACGAGCAGTACTTC | NA | TRBJ2-7 | TRBV5-1 | NA
CASRLGGGNQPQHF | TGTGCCAGTAGACTAGGGGGTGGCAATCAGCCCCAGCATTTT | NA | TRBJ1-5 | TRBV19 | NA
CASSEPIRGGRGANEKLFF | TGTGCCAGCAGTGAACCGATACGGGGGGGTCGGGGAGCTAATGAAAAACTGTTTTTT | NA | TRBJ1-4 | TRBV6-1 | NA
CASRRTGEYYGYTF | TGTGCCAGCAGACGCACAGGGGAATACTATGGCTACACCTTC | TRBD1 | TRBJ1-2 | TRBV6-5 | NA
CATRGTWSGRGTDTQYF | TGTGCCACCAGAGGAACCTGGAGCGGGAGAGGAACAGATACGCAGTATTTT | TRBD2 | TRBJ2-3 | TRBV15 | NA
CASSRRLAGFINEQFF | TGCGCCAGCAGCAGGCGGCTAGCGGGATTCATCAATGAGCAGTTCTTC | TRBD2 | TRBJ2-1 | TRBV5-1 | NA
CASSYLEWVQPQHF | TGTGCCAGCAGTTACCTGGAGTGGGTTCAGCCCCAGCATTTT | NA | TRBJ1-5 | TRBV6-2/TRBV6-3 | NA
CASSPGSGGYNEQFF | TGTGCCAGCAGCCCAGGGAGCGGGGGGTACAATGAGCAGTTCTTC | TRBD2 | TRBJ2-1 | TRBV7-8 | NA
CASMDRPNQPQHF | TGTGCCAGTATGGACAGACCCAATCAGCCCCAGCATTTT | NA | TRBJ1-5 | TRBV19 | NA
CASRPGTSTDTQYF | TGTGCCAGCAGGCCCGGGACTAGCACAGATACGCAGTATTTT | NA | TRBJ2-3 | TRBV5-4 | NA
CASSPERGGDYGYTF | TGTGCCAGCAGCCCAGAGAGGGGGGGAGACTATGGCTACACCTTC | NA | TRBJ1-2 | TRBV7-2 | NA
CASSLLSGSRGNTIYF | TGTGCCAGCAGCCTATTGAGTGGCAGCCGGGGGAACACCATATATTTT | NA | TRBJ1-3 | TRBV28 | NA
CASSRGTSGSQEQFF | TGTGCCAGCAGCCGGGGGACTAGCGGGAGTCAGGAGCAGTTCTTC | TRBD2 | TRBJ2-1 | TRBV5-8 | NA
CASSPDRAGWSHTEAFF | TGTGCCAGCAGTCCTGACCGTGCAGGTTGGTCTCACACTGAAGCTTTCTTT | NA | TRBJ1-1 | TRBV5-4 | NA
CASSLLGRTEAFF | TGTGCCAGCAGCCTTTTGGGGAGAACTGAAGCTTTCTTT | NA | TRBJ1-1 | TRBV11-1 | few